This TCR beta chain was obtained from a study of T cells after yellow fever vaccination. Study at large: For low cell numbers, libraries were made with SMART-Seq v4 Ultra Low Input. Study outcomes and limitations: Clonotypes appearing in both CD4 and CD8 compartments existed, and their share was small. Contamination by abundant bulk-population clonotypes could be present in FACS-sorted repertoires.

As TCR cDNA was made by 5'RACE template switching, a universal primer site and UMIs were added. MiXCR, run by TCRdb on the 5' RACE reads, gives a single entry per CDR3 protein. This sample carries about 630,000 distinct CDR3 sequences, about 12% of them seen once, and the ten largest clones take around 14%. Germline CDR1 reads SGDLS; CDR2 reads YYNGEE. Trimming cost V 5 bases and J 6 bases, with 14 bases left between them. The CDR3 sequence is 13 residues long. This clonotype has more than one count but fewer than ten. The antigen remains undetermined. This TCR derives from a man aged 25 to 40 who received the YFV17D yellow fever vaccine. The chain recombines TRBV9 with TRBJ1-1, with a weak D call TRBD1 (6 bases). The sample here was PBMCs, taken on the day of the yellow fever booster vaccination. In nucleotides, the CDR3 is TGTGCCAGCAGTGCGGACAGTTACGCTGAAGCTTTCTTT. Its protein is CASSADSYAEAFF. The variable domain in full, completed from reference TRBV9 and TRBJ1-1, reads DSGVTQTPKHLITATGQRVTLRCSPRSGDLSVYWYQQSLDQGLQFLIQYYNGEERAKGNILERFSAQQFPDLHSELNLSSLELGDSALYFCASSADSYAEAFFGQGTRLTVV.